This T cell receptor (beta chain) stems from a study of cytomegalovirus exposure and HLA in healthy donors (TCRdb year 2017). As for the study more broadly: An earlier analysis of approximately 550 of the donors reported approximately 270 Gb of sequence data and some 120 million unique TCR beta sequences from roughly 180 million T cells. An early release that covered about 600 HLA-typed donors contained approximately 300 gigabases of sequencing data and approximately 85 million unique TCR sequences. The study combined high-throughput TCR immunosequencing, statistical association of individual TCRs with disease status, and machine learning to predict cytomegalovirus infection status. On average, around 200,000 unique TCR beta nucleotide sequences were sequenced per donor among 350 to 400 genotyped donors of the cohort, with 15% to 20% of those sequences being non-productive. All discovery cohort repertoires had been generated using a single sequencing platform. A later genetic analysis used genome-wide SNP genotypes for about 65% of the 666 donors, treating that subset as a discovery cohort. The study aimed to test whether signatures of past pathogen exposure could be identified by cataloging public T cell receptors. Because of strong linkage in the cohort, roughly 5 DR-DQ haplotypes were treated as single units for association and clustering. Donor age, sex, ethnicity and CMV serostatus were collected together with the repertoire data. The number of donors typed differed by locus, with roughly 620-640 for A, B, C, DRB1 and DQB1, more than 500 for DQA1, some 570 for DPA1, and 400 to 490 for DPB1. In addition to the first cohort of several hundred subjects, a separate validation cohort of 120 different subjects was used. The study profiled the T cell repertoires of 666 subjects by immunosequencing and related them to cytomegalovirus serostatus. In the later analysis, no new phenotypic data were used to find candidate immune exposures; instead, reliance was placed on TCR beta sequences and their occurrence across donors. Of the 300 to 500 genotyped donors, less than 85% were placed in the genetic ancestry cluster associated with self-reported Caucasian donors. In an earlier analysis of a few hundred of the donors, high-throughput TCR beta sequencing was used to judge whether each TCR beta V gene segment behaved as functional or pseudogenic. To study patterns of TCR occurrence, a later analysis re-analyzed previously published TCR beta repertoires from around 670 donors and added high-resolution HLA genotyping. Class I and class II HLA loci were covered by the typing at four-digit resolution.

To note about this clone: Its antigen remains undetermined. No base quality values were provided; no much bigger clone lies one nucleotide off.

The study at large found these results: In a later genetic analysis, a missense DCLRE1C variant was associated with V-gene and J-gene trimming of TCR beta chains, and the association was replicated in an independent cohort. Cytomegalovirus status was reported to be diagnosed by the classifier with high specificity and sensitivity in both the original and validation cohorts. Because counts were too low, 15 to 20 rarely observed V segments, including chromosome 9 orphons, were excluded from the earlier analysis of 500 to 700 of the donors. A further reported finding was that TCR beta sequences accurately predicted the HLA-A and HLA-B alleles for most subjects in the first cohort. In a later analysis, TCR association rates were found to vary across HLA loci, with the most associated TCRs seen for DRB1 alleles and the fewest for HLA-C alleles. A few of the identified cytomegalovirus-associated TCR beta chains were confirmed in vitro to be specific for cytomegalovirus antigens. HLA typing was unavailable for some donors at each locus, so association tests used only the typed subset. When HLA alleles, especially DR and DQ, strongly co-occurred, TCR associations were difficult to assign to individual alleles. Presence/absence analyses assumed roughly uniform sequencing depth across donors, an assumption that may not hold. According to a later genetic analysis, donors in an Asian-associated ancestry cluster had fewer N-insertions in productive TCRs than the approximately 650-donor mean. Linkage disequilibrium might explain the correlated functional status among segregating V segments, but an unknown experimental factor could not be ruled out. In an earlier analysis of over 550 of the donors, most TCR beta V segments were observed in productive rearrangements about 90% or about 30% of the time, broadly matching IMGT annotations. A later analysis reported that several top co-occurrence clusters appeared linked to parvovirus B19, influenza, CMV and Epstein-Barr virus. The sequencing pipeline was judged likely to have produced a cluster of highly shared sequence variants as a technical artifact. Most CMV-associated TCR beta chains appeared to be HLA-restricted in a later analysis, and the HLA associations seemed to be driven largely by CMV exposure. According to the authors, the approach could potentially be generalized to other disease states and immunological phenotypes. Immune exposure information for the cohort was limited to CMV serostatus. Because the 87-base-pair reads could not distinguish some IMGT-functional V segments, including TRBV6-2 and TRBV6-3, those segments were excluded. A later analysis associated about 17,000 TCR beta sequences with specific HLA alleles at a false discovery rate of 0.05. In a later analysis, HLA-associated TCR beta chains were found to be more clonally expanded and to have lower generation probabilities than equally common non-associated chains. In the study, around 150 TCR beta chains were listed as associated with cytomegalovirus. Across donors, most TCR sequences were observed very rarely, whereas some public TCRs were present in many individuals. Only TCR beta chains were sequenced in this cohort, and the absence of alpha or paired-chain data limited detectable features.

Libraries were constructed by the immunoSEQ multiplex PCR assay. For the multiplex PCR, a mixture combining 60 forward primers for TCR Vbeta segments and 13 reverse primers for TCR Jbeta segments was used. Amplification of the CDR3 region of rearranged TCR beta genes was performed with a multiplex PCR assay on genomic DNA. The Illumina HiSeq System was used to sequence the amplified TCR beta libraries as 87-base-pair reads. The original pipeline was this. In a later analysis, some 80 million unique TCR beta chains were counted across the 650 to 700 repertoires, and some 10 million of these chains were shared by at least two donors. Raw reads were error-corrected and collapsed into unique sequences with a nearest-neighbor algorithm that merged closely related sequences to remove PCR and sequencing errors. To assign V, D and J gene segments, CDR3 sequences were aligned to IMGT reference sequences. For a sequence to be retained, a match of at least six nucleotides was required to both a V gene segment and a J gene segment. A rearrangement was called productive if the CDR3 had no stop codons and remained in frame with V and J, and every other rearrangement was called non-productive. Following IMGT convention, CDR3 was defined as the stretch from the second conserved V-encoded cysteine up to the conserved J-encoded phenylalanine. In an earlier analysis of around 540 of the donors, sequences lacking an unambiguous match to a single V gene segment were excluded. An earlier analysis of 500 to 600 of the donors classified V segments as functional when productive rearrangements were above 56.7% and as segregating when the standard deviation between donors was above 5%. A statistical classification framework was built to diagnose cytomegalovirus status from the catalog of TCR beta chain sequences. V and J gene assignment, in a later analysis, came from comparing TCR nucleotide sequences with IMGT/GENE-DB human TR gene sequences. In a later analysis, CDR3 sequences and most-parsimonious VDJ recombination scenarios were assigned using the TCRdist pipeline. In a later analysis, each TCR beta chain was defined by its CDR3 amino acid sequence together with its V-gene family, and reads lacking a unique V-gene family were excluded. As a way to deal with suspected cross-contamination and a sequencing artifact, a later analysis dropped 450 to 600 nucleotide sequences that were highly shared and had low generation probability. In a later analysis, a clonal expansion index for each public chain was calculated from normalized within-repertoire ranks of inferred template counts. A later analysis computed generation probabilities with a VDJ recombination model fitted to out-of-frame rearrangements, and checked the results against IGoR. In a later analysis, TCR-TCR, TCR-HLA and TCR-CMV co-occurrence was scored with hypergeometric tests, and a repertoire-size bias correction was applied to TCR pairs. A later analysis estimated false discovery rates by permuting HLA or CMV assignments 20 times. In a later analysis, co-occurring TCRs were grouped using DBSCAN, and TCRdist sequence similarity was added for clustering within HLA-allele-positive subsets. Repertoires with fewer than 30,000 or more than 120,000 public chains, plus five repertoires with anomalous nucleotide sharing, were excluded from co-occurrence clustering. TCRdb mirrors the immuneACCESS table, restricted to in-frame sequences. Some clones are absent from its copies; in checked studies, under half trace to an unresolved V gene, and the reason for the others is unknown. V, J and clone size are those of that table, while D and trimming were read from the DNA. The sample table shows around 210,000 clones, and more than 65% are seen once. 1.5% to 2% of the sample is held by the ten biggest clonotypes.

The cysteine opens and the phenylalanine closes a CDR3 of 13 amino acids. Of all the DNA, just the CDR3 is kept, 39 bases in frame from base 1. At the junction V is shortened by 3 bases and J by 5 bases, with 10 bases in between. From a lookup of the germline V gene, CDR1 and CDR2 are SGHVS and FNYEAQ. The cohort comprised 710 or so healthy bone marrow donors. Cohort members were all nominally healthy when sampled, although unrecorded immune exposures were likely present. The donor was CMV seronegative and was included in the group of around 320 seronegative cohort members. Each donor provided a peripheral blood sample, and peripheral blood mononuclear cells were used for TCR beta sequencing. The Qiagen DNeasy Blood Extraction Kit was used to extract genomic DNA from the blood cell samples.

This TCR was recovered from a man aged 45-65 years in good health and CMV-seronegative. The chain employs TRBV7-6 and TRBJ2-5; a tentative D call is TRBD2 (5 bases match). Sequencing was performed on PBMCs. The CDR3 protein: CASSFTGSETQYF. The DNA sequence is given as TGTGCCAGCAGCTTTACGGGATCGGAGACCCAGTACTTC. Where the CDR3 stops, the reference TRBV7-6 and TRBJ2-5 genes take over; the full variable domain is GAGVSQSPRYKVTKRGQDVALRCDPISGHVSLYWYRQALGQGPEFLTYFNYEAQQDKSGLPNDRFSAERPEGSISTLTIQRTEQRDSAMYRCASSFTGSETQYFGPGTRLLVL.